This T cell receptor (beta chain) was found in a study of blood T cell repertoires in COVID-19. Trimming cost V 8 bases and J 0 bases; bases outside gene matches: 6. There are 15 residues in the CDR3. CDR1 and CDR2 from the germline V gene are SNHLY and FYNNEI. Assay used: immunoSEQ multiplex PCR; TCRdb lists only in-frame clones, some missing. The sample lists about 130,000 clones, more than 80% occurring once. Material for sequencing was peripheral blood. The genes are TRBV2 and TRBJ2-3; 9 bases line up with TRBD1. The TCR comes from an elderly woman with COVID-19, enrolled during active disease. CDR3 DNA: TGTGCCAGCCTAGGACAGGGGATTAGCACAGATACGCAGTATTTT. Amino acids: CASLGQGISTDTQYF.